This T cell receptor beta chain comes out of a study of T cell repertoires in cytomegalovirus infection. Findings of the study overall: CMV-specific TCR beta clonotypes restricted by HLA-C were the ones dominating the ex vivo response.

Trimming left V 4 bases short and J 3 bases short, with 13 bases between. Germline CDR1 and CDR2: KGHDR and SFDVKD. The length of the CDR3 is 15 residues. This clonotype showed up just a few times. Its target is unknown. One entry per CDR3 protein, called by TCRdb with MiXCR from the reads. Of under 300,000 distinct CDR3 sequences in the sample, roughly a fifth were seen once. The receptor's source is a human donor in good health (CMV status not recorded). Some clones in this sample may be carry-over from other donors' samples. The chain couples TRBV24-1 to TRBJ2-3; a weak D match, TRBD1 (6 bases). The sequencing used cultured PBMCs, collected from culture after CMV antigen stimulation. CDR3: CATSETGMGTDTQYF. CDR3 in DNA: TGTGCCACCAGTGAAACAGGGATGGGGACAGATACGCAGTATTTT.